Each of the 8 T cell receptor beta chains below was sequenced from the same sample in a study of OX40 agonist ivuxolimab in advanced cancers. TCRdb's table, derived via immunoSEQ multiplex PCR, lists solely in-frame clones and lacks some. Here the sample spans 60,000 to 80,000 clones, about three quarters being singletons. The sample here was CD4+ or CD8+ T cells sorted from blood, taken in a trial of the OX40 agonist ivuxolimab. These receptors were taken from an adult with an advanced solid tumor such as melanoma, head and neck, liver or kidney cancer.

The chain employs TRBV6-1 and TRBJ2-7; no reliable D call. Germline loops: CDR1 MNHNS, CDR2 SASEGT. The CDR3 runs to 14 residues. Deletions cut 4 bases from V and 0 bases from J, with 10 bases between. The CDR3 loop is CASSGVADSYEQYF. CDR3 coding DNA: TGTGCCAGCAGTGGGGTCGCCGACTCCTACGAGCAGTACTTC.

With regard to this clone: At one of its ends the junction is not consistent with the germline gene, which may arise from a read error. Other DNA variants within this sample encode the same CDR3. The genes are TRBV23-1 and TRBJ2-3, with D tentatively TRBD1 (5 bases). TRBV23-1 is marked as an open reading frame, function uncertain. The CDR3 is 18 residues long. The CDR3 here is CASSQFGNFGRATHTQYF. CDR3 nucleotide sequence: TGCGCCAGTAGTCAATTTGGGAATTTTGGCAGGGCCACTCATACGCAGTATTTT.

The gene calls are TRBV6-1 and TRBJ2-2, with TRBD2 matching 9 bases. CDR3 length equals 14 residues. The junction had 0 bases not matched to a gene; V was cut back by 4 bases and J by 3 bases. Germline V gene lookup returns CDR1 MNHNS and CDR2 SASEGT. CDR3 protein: CASSVAGDTGELFF. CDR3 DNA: TGTGCCAGCAGTGTAGCGGGAGACACCGGGGAGCTGTTTTTT.

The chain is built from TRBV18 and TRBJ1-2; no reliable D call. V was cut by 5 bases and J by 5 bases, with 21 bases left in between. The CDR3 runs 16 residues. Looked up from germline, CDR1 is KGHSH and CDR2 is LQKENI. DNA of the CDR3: TGTGCCAGCTCAGCGTTTCCGGCTGGGCCACTTTATGGCTACACCTTC. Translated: CASSAFPAGPLYGYTF.

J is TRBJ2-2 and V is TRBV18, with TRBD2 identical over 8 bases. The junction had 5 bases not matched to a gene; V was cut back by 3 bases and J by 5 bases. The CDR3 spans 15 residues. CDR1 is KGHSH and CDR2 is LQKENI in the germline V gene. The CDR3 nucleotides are TGTGCCAGCTCACCGGCGGCGGGAGGTACCGGGGAGCTGTTTTTT. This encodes CASSPAAGGTGELFF.

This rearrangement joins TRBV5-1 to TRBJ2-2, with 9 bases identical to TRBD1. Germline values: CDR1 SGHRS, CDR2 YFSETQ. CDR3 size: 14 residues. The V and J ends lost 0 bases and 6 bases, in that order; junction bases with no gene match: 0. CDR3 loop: CASSLGQGAGELFF. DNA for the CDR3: TGCGCCAGCAGCTTGGGACAGGGGGCCGGGGAGCTGTTTTTT.

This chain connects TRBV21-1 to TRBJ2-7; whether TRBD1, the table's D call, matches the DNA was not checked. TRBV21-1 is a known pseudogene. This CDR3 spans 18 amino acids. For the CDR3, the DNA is TGTGCCAGCAGCTCCGTCCTGGGAAAGGGCACAGGGAGCGGACACCAGTACTTC. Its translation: CASSSVLGKGTGSGHQYF.

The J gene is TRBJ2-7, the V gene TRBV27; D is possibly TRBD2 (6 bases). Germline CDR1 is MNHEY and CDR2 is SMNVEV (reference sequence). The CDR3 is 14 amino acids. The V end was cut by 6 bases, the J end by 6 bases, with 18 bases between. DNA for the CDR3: TGTGCCAGCAGCCTTCTAGGCGTGGGGGGCGAGCAGTACTTC. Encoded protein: CASSLLGVGGEQYF.